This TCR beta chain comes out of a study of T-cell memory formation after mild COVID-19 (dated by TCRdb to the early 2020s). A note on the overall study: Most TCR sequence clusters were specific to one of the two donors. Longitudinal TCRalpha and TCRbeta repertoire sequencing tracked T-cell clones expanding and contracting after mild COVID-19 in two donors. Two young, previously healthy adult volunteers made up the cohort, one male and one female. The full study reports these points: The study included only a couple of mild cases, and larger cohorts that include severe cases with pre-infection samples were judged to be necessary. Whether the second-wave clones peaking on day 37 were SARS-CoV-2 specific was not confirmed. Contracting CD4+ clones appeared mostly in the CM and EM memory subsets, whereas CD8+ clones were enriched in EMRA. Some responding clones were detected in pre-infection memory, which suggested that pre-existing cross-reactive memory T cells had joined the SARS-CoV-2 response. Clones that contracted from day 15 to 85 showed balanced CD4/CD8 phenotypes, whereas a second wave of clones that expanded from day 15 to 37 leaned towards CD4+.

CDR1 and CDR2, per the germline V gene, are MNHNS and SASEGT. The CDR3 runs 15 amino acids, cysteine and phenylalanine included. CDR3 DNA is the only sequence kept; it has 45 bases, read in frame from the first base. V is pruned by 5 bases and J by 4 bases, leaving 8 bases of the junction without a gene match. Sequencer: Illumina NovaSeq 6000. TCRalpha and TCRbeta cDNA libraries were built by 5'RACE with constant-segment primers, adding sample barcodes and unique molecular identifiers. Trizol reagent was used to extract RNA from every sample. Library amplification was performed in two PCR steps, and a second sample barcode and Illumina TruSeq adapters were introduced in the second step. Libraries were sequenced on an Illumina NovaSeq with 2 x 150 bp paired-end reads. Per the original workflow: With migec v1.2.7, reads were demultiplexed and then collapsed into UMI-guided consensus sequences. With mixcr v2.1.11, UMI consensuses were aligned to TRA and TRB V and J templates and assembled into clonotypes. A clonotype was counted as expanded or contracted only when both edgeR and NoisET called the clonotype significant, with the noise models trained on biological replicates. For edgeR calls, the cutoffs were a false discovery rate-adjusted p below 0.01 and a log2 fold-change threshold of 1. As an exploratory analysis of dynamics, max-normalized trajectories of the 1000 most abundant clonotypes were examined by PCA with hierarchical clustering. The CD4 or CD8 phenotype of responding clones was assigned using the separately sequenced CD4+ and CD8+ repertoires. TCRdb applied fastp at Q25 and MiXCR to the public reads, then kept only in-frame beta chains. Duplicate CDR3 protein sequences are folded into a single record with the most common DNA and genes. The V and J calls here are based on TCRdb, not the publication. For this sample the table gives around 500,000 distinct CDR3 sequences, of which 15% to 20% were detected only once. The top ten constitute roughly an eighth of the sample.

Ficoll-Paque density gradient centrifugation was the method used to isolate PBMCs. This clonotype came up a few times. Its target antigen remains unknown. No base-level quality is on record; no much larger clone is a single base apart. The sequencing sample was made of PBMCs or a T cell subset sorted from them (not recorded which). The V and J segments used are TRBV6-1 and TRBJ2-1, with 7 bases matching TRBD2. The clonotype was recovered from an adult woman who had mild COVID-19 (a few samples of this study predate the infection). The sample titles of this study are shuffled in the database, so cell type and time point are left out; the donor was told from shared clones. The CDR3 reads CASSPPGRDYNEQFF. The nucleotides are TGTGCCAGCAGTCCACCTGGGAGGGATTACAATGAGCAGTTCTTC.